This T cell receptor beta chain derives from a study of vaccination effects on CD4 cells after COVID-19. Study outcomes and limitations: There was marked clonal contraction among infection- and vaccine-induced clones late after vaccination.

For this clone: Antigen specificity is unknown.

The data were produced by immunoSEQ multiplex PCR, yet TCRdb's version contains in-frame clones alone and is incomplete. Altogether 75,000 or so clones are present, 60% to 80% being singletons, with the ten largest covering about 1.2%. The V gene lost 6 bases and the J gene lost 0 bases, with 9 bases spanning the gap. Germline V lookup: CDR1 SGHRS, CDR2 YFSETQ. This CDR3 spans 14 amino acids. Peptide-pool stimulation followed by sequencing identified expanded antigen-specific CD4+ clonotypes in the ViraFEST assay. On day 10 of culture, CD4+ T cells were separated out. The cohort was immunized with two doses of either the BNT162b2 or mRNA-1273 vaccine. The authors replaced half the medium with IL-2 medium on days 3 and 7.

Specimen: CD4+ T cells from PBMCs cultured with HCoV-OC43 spike peptides, collected after COVID-19 vaccination. Described subset: HCoV-OC43 spike overlapping peptide pool stimulation. The receptor was derived from a human donor who received a COVID-19 vaccine. The rearrangement uses TRBV5-1 and TRBJ2-2, with unresolved D. CDR3 residues: CASKVAPNTGELFF. The CDR3 nucleotides read TGCGCCAGCAAAGTCGCCCCGAACACCGGGGAGCTGTTTTTT.